The T cell receptor (beta chain) described here comes from a study of CD8 T cells in Susac syndrome. Study details: Of the sequenced Susac syndrome patients, more than five had active disease and roughly eight were in remission. Study-level results: Clonal expansion involving Susac CD8+ cells peaked in TEMRA cells and active patients.

This clonotype has only one observation. Its matching antigen is unknown. TEMRA cells were FACS-enriched, and CD8+ and CD4+ T cells were isolated negatively. The CDR3 is 14 amino acids. V lost 7 bases, J lost 0 bases, and 12 bases lay in between. The V gene's germline CDR1 is SNHLY and CDR2 FYNNEI. Roughly 0.45 to 1 ug RNA was reverse transcribed with random hexamers. Across 54 Vbeta and 13 Jbeta, TCR beta CDR3 was amplified with immunoSEQ multiplex PCR. Each CDR3 protein is one row after TCRdb ran MiXCR on the immunoSEQ multiplex PCR reads. Among some 200,000 distinct CDR3 sequences, 95% were seen once, and the ten largest hold around 0.16%.

Sequencing used CD8+ T cells from PBMCs. The TCR was taken from a human donor with Susac syndrome. The chain combines TRBV2 with TRBJ2-5; D remains ambiguous. In DNA form, the CDR3 reads TGTGCCAGCACCCCGGACGCCCACCAAGAGACCCAGTACTTC. Protein sequence: CASTPDAHQETQYF. Looking up the rest from reference TRBV2 and TRBJ2-5 gives the full variable domain: EPEVTQTPSHQVTQMGQEVILRCVPISNHLYFYWYRQILGQKVEFLVSFYNNEISEKSEIFDDQFSVERPDGSNFTLKIRSTKLEDSAMYFCASTPDAHQETQYFGPGTRLLVL.